The 8 T cell receptor beta chains below all came from one sample that was sequenced in a study of shared clonotypes between healthy human individuals. Profiling relied on immunoSEQ multiplex PCR, and the TCRdb table lists in-frame clones only, not all of them. The sample includes over 400,000 clones, roughly 80% of them seen just once. The specimen was PBMCs. These TCRs come from a woman aged 40 to 55 in good health. Some clones in this sample may be carry-over from other donors' samples.

The chain has TRBV10-1 and TRBJ2-7, with a weak D call TRBD1 (5 bases). The germline CDR1 and CDR2 sequences are WNHNN and SYGVQD (reference sequence). The germline V and J ends were trimmed by 3 bases and 1 base, with 10 bases remaining between them. The CDR3 is 14 residues long. In DNA, the CDR3 is TGCGCCAGCAGTGAAACAGGACGATCCTACGAGCAGTACTTC. Its translation is CASSETGRSYEQYF.

The chain carries TRBV10-1 and TRBJ2-5; 12 positions match TRBD2. The tail of the sequence fits TRBJ2-7 better, so the J call may be wrong. The germline V gene has CDR1 WNHNN and CDR2 SYGVQD (reference sequence). The length of the CDR3 is 12 residues. This CDR3 reads CAKTSGRYEQYF. The CDR3 DNA is TGCGCCAAAACTAGCGGGAGGTACGAGCAGTACTTC.

As for this clone: This sequence is one base from a far larger clone and is likely a read error. The CDR3 reads CASSVGTSGGSSYEQYF. CDR3 nucleotide sequence: TGTGCCAGCAGCGTAGGGACTAGCGGGGGTAGCTCCTACGAGCAGTACTTC. This chain joins TRBV9 and TRBJ2-7, with 13 nucleotides matching TRBD2. Germline loops: CDR1 SGDLS, CDR2 YYNGEE. This CDR3 contains 17 residues. The V gene end was trimmed by 0 bases and the J gene end by 0 bases; junction bases not matched to a gene: 3.

The V gene is TRBV7-9, the J gene TRBJ1-5; possible D gene TRBD1, 5 bases. Germline CDR1 SEHNR, CDR2 FQNEAQ (reference sequence). This CDR3 region has 18 residues. Trimming took off 4 bases at V and 2 bases at J, with 21 bases between the two ends. The CDR3 coding sequence is TGTGCCAGCAGCTGGTATATCGGATTCGGGACGGGCAATCAGCCCCAGCATTTT. This encodes CASSWYIGFGTGNQPQHF.

In this sample, this clone turned up a few times. V is TRBV7-2 and J is TRBJ1-1, with D unclear. This CDR3 has 14 amino acids. The germline V and J ends were trimmed by 5 bases and 2 bases, with 12 bases remaining between them. Germline assignment: CDR1 SGHTA and CDR2 FQGNSA. In nucleotides, the CDR3 is TGTGCCAGCAGCCTAGTGCTAGGTAACACTGAAGCTTTCTTT. This gives the protein CASSLVLGNTEAFF.

The rearrangement links TRBV5-1 to TRBJ1-1; tentative D call: TRBD1 (5 bases). CDR3 length: 14 residues. Trimming stripped 1 base from V and 7 bases from J, with 14 bases between. Looked up from germline, CDR1 is SGHRS and CDR2 is YFSETQ. CDR3 residues: CASSLSQGGGEAFF. The DNA for the CDR3 is TGCGCCAGCAGCTTGTCGCAGGGTGGTGGTGAAGCTTTCTTT.

In its sample, this clone was seen once. This rearrangement joins TRBV2 to TRBJ2-7; 8 nucleotides match TRBD1. CDR3 length: 14 residues. Trimming removed 6 bases from V and 2 bases from J; junction bases left unmatched: 6. CDR1 and CDR2 from the germline V gene are SNHLY and FYNNEI. CDR3 DNA: TGTGCCAGCAGCGCGGGACAGGCCCCCTACGAGCAGTACTTC. Protein product: CASSAGQAPYEQYF.

This chain connects TRBV6-5 to TRBJ1-2; D unresolved. CDR3 size: 14 residues. Germline lookup yields CDR1 MNHEY and CDR2 SVGAGI. Trimming shortened V by 2 bases and J by 2 bases, and 9 bases separated the two germline ends. CDR3 sequence reads: CASSYPPVNYGYTF. DNA of the CDR3: TGTGCCAGCAGTTACCCTCCCGTCAACTATGGCTACACCTTC.